The 25 T cell receptor beta chains in this list originate from one sample, sequenced in a study of CD8 T cells in ankylosing spondylitis. Study results and caveats: Seemingly distinctive of ankylosing spondylitis blood was a TCR beta motif formed by eight highly homologous variants.

TCRdb independently ran MiXCR on the 5' RACE reads; one entry per CDR3 protein. The sample comprises around 540,000 distinct CDR3 sequences, roughly 13% of which are singletons, and 6.8% rests with the top ten. Antigens of these TCRs are unknown. Sequencing was performed on blood, either unsorted or a sorted T cell fraction (not recorded which). These receptors were taken from a male donor with ankylosing spondylitis.

There are a few counts of this clonotype. The J gene is TRBJ1-1, the V gene TRBV6-1, with D unresolved. Trimming pared 1 base from V and 4 bases from J, leaving 7 bases between. The CDR3 spans 13 residues. Germline CDR1 and CDR2: MNHNS and SASEGT. In DNA, the CDR3 is TGTGCCAGCAGTGAAGAGATGGCCACTGAAGCTTTCTTT. It translates to CASSEEMATEAFF.

The V and J genes are TRBV4-2 and TRBJ2-7; D tentatively fits TRBD1 or TRBD2 (5 bases each). V was cut by 1 base and J by 6 bases, with 7 bases left in between. CDR1 LGHNA and CDR2 YNFKEQ come from the germline V gene. CDR3 length: 12 amino acids. The CDR3 nucleotides read TGTGCCAGCAGCCAAGTTGGGGGCGAGCAGTACTTC. It encodes CASSQVGGEQYF.

This chain joins TRBV7-2 and TRBJ2-2; either TRBD1 or TRBD2 may fit D (6 bases each). The CDR3 has 15 amino acids. Germline V gene lookup returns CDR1 SGHTA and CDR2 FQGNSA. Trimming left V 5 bases short and J 6 bases short, with 16 bases between. The CDR3 reads CASSLGGKAAGELFF. The CDR3 nucleotides read TGTGCCAGCAGCCTAGGGGGGAAGGCGGCCGGGGAGCTGTTTTTT.

This clonotype appeared a few times. The chain has TRBV29-1 and TRBJ1-1; no reliable D call. Germline V gives CDR1 SQVTM, CDR2 ANQGSEA. The CDR3 spans 10 residues. V lost 8 bases and J lost 5, with 9 bases in between. In DNA, the CDR3 is TGCAGCCCAGAGAGGACTGAAGCTTTCTTT. Translation: CSPERTEAFF.

This clonotype was detected only a few times. The V and J genes are TRBV6-1 and TRBJ1-2, with D hard to call. V lost 4 bases, J lost 5 bases, and 11 bases lay in between. Germline V gene lookup returns CDR1 MNHNS and CDR2 SASEGT. CDR3 size: 13 residues. DNA of the CDR3: TGTGCCAGCAGTGTTCTAGAACTGTATGGCTACACCTTC. Protein: CASSVLELYGYTF.

This clonotype came up many times. V and J are TRBV19 and TRBJ1-5; no clear D gene. The CDR3 length is 14 residues. The V gene lost 2 bases and the J gene lost 5 bases, with 10 bases spanning the gap. Germline-derived CDR1 and CDR2 are LNHDA and SQIVND (reference sequence). CDR3 sequence reads: CASSIIDLDQPQHF. The CDR3 DNA reads TGTGCCAGTAGTATAATAGATTTGGATCAGCCCCAGCATTTT.

This clonotype was observed a few times. A much larger clone differs from this one at a single base, so this may be a read error. The J gene is TRBJ2-2, the V gene TRBV12-3 or TRBV12-4; no clear D. The CDR3 is 13 amino acids. Trimming cost V 2 bases and J 4 bases, with 5 bases left between them. CDR3 protein: CASSLTSTGELFF. Here the CDR3 DNA reads TGTGCCAGCAGTTTAACGAGCACCGGGGAGCTGTTTTTT.

V is TRBV5-1 and J is TRBJ1-2; D is possibly TRBD1 (6 bases). V was shortened by 0 bases and J by 0 bases, with 9 bases between the two germline ends. This CDR3 is built from 15 residues. CDR1 and CDR2 from the germline V gene are SGHRS and YFSETQ. The CDR3, as DNA: TGCGCCAGCAGCTTGGGGACAGCATCTAACTATGGCTACACCTTC. Amino acid sequence: CASSLGTASNYGYTF.

This clonotype was counted many times. The V gene is TRBV20-1, the J gene TRBJ2-3; D remains unclear. This CDR3 is built from 14 residues. Germline V gives CDR1 DFQATT, CDR2 SNEGSKA (reference sequence). V lost 3 bases, J lost 2 bases, and 12 bases lay in between. CDR3 protein: CSARLQIDTDTQYF. DNA for the CDR3: TGCAGTGCTAGGCTACAGATTGACACAGATACGCAGTATTTT.

The table lists this clonotype with many counts. V and J are TRBV12-3 or TRBV12-4 and TRBJ1-2; TRBD1 agrees at 12 bases. The V segment lost 7 bases and the J segment 4 bases; nucleotides outside the gene matches: 7. The CDR3 consists of 15 residues. CDR3 bases: TGTGCCAGCAATCACCGGGACAGGGGGCCCTATGGCTACACCTTC. It specifies CASNHRDRGPYGYTF.

This clonotype was seen at least ten times. The chain links TRBV10-3 to TRBJ2-7; TRBD2 matches at 11 bases. The CDR3 contains 14 residues. CDR1 and CDR2 (germline): ENHRY, SYGVKD. Germline trimming cut 8 bases from V and 7 bases from J; bases unmatched to any gene: 10. Here the CDR3 reads CAIGLTSGKEEQYF. The DNA for the CDR3 is TGTGCCATCGGCTTGACTAGCGGGAAGGAGGAGCAGTACTTC.

This clonotype was observed at least ten times. This chain links TRBV20-1 with TRBJ2-1, with 9 bases lining up with TRBD1. The CDR3 runs to 16 residues. V lost 5 bases to trimming and J lost 5 bases; unmatched junction nucleotides: 13. Germline CDR1 is DFQATT and CDR2 is SNEGSKA (reference sequence). The CDR3 reads CSAPDPRTGVDNEQFF. The CDR3 DNA follows: TGCAGTGCTCCCGATCCTAGGACAGGGGTCGACAATGAGCAGTTCTTC.

This clonotype appeared a few times. The chain joins TRBV29-1 to TRBJ2-3; 7 positions match TRBD1. The trim removed 6 bases at V and 1 base at J, leaving 4 bases unmatched. This CDR3 has 13 residues. Germline CDR1 and CDR2: SQVTM and ANQGSEA. The CDR3, as DNA: TGCAGCGTGGTAGGGACAGGCACAGATACGCAGTATTTT. The encoded protein is CSVVGTGTDTQYF.

This clonotype was found a few times. V usage is TRBV20-1 and J usage is TRBJ2-7; 8 bases are shared with TRBD1. V dropped 1 base and J dropped 3; count of bases not matched to a gene: 5. The CDR3 has 14 amino acids. CDR1 is DFQATT, CDR2 SNEGSKA, per germline (reference sequence). CDR3 amino acids: CSARAQGAGYEQYF. Here the CDR3 DNA reads TGCAGTGCTAGAGCGCAGGGGGCGGGCTACGAGCAGTACTTC.

The sample holds many counts of this clonotype. V is TRBV7-9 and J is TRBJ1-1, with 8 nucleotides matching TRBD1. V shed 6 bases and J 5 bases; nucleotides not matched to a gene: 5. CDR3 length equals 13 residues. The germline V gene encodes CDR1 SEHNR and CDR2 FQNEAQ (reference sequence). This CDR3 is CASSQTGVTEAFF. The DNA of the CDR3 is TGTGCCAGCAGTCAGACAGGGGTTACTGAAGCTTTCTTT.

This rearrangement joins TRBV29-1 to TRBJ1-1, with D hard to call. Germline CDR1 SQVTM, CDR2 ANQGSEA. The CDR3 runs 12 residues. The CDR3: CTPRRTNTEAFF. The CDR3 nucleotides read TGCACCCCCCGCCGAACGAACACTGAAGCTTTCTTT.

The sample holds many counts of this clonotype. V gene TRBV7-2 combines with J gene TRBJ2-7, with TRBD2 identical over 12 bases. From germline, CDR1 is SGHTA and CDR2 FQGNSA. Trimming cost V 7 bases and J 6 bases; bases outside gene matches: 1. The CDR3 is 12 amino acids. This CDR3 reads CASTSGRVEQYF. In DNA form, the CDR3 reads TGTGCCAGCACTAGCGGGAGGGTCGAGCAGTACTTC.

This clonotype was seen ten or more times. The V call is TRBV7-9, the J call TRBJ2-2; a possible D gene is TRBD2 (5 bases). CDR3 size: 16 residues. CDR1 SEHNR and CDR2 FQNEAQ come from the germline V gene (reference sequence). V was pared by 0 bases and J by 1 base, with 9 bases between. CDR3 nucleotides: TGTGCCAGCAGCTTAGCGAGCGGACTGAACACCGGGGAGCTGTTTTTT. It yields the protein CASSLASGLNTGELFF. Based on the CDR3 plus reference TRBV7-9 and TRBJ2-2, the full variable domain is DTGVSQNPRHKITKRGQNVTFRCDPISEHNRLYWYRQTLGQGPEFLTYFQNEAQLEKSRLLSDRFSAERPKGSFSTLEIQRTEQGDSAMYLCASSLASGLNTGELFFGEGSRLTVL.

The CDR3 nucleotides read TGTGCCAGCAGTTTAGGTATCGGGACTTCAGGGCAGCCCCAGCATTTT. Its translation is CASSLGIGTSGQPQHF. The chain carries TRBV12-3 or TRBV12-4 and TRBJ1-5, with TRBD1 as a possible D gene (5 bases). V was trimmed by 1 base and J by 7 bases, leaving 17 bases between them. This CDR3 region has 16 residues.

V usage is TRBV7-2 and J usage is TRBJ2-1; 14 bases line up with TRBD2. This CDR3 comprises 16 residues. The V and J ends lost 1 base and 8 bases, in that order; junction bases with no gene match: 4. Germline loops: CDR1 SGHTA, CDR2 FQGNSA. CDR3: CASSLVGTSGSYEQFF. CDR3 nucleotides: TGTGCCAGCAGCTTAGTTGGGACTAGCGGGAGCTATGAGCAGTTCTTC.

The chain joins TRBV7-2 to TRBJ2-2; D could derive from TRBD1 or TRBD2 (6 bases each). Germline lookup yields CDR1 SGHTA and CDR2 FQGNSA. V lost 5 bases and J 6 bases, leaving 19 bases between the germline ends. The CDR3 extends over 16 amino acids. The CDR3 DNA is TGTGCCAGCAGCCCAAGGGGGACTCACTTTCCCGGGGAGCTGTTTTTT. This sequence encodes CASSPRGTHFPGELFF.

This clonotype was counted only a few times. The chain couples TRBV20-1 to TRBJ2-1, with D hard to call. V lost 3 bases and J 4 bases, leaving 10 bases between the germline ends. This CDR3 is 13 amino acids long. Germline CDR1 and CDR2: DFQATT and SNEGSKA (reference sequence). CDR3 protein: CSARPASYNEQFF. The CDR3 coding sequence is TGCAGTGCTAGGCCCGCGAGTTACAATGAGCAGTTCTTC.

The V call is TRBV3-1, the J call TRBJ1-6, with D tentatively TRBD1 (5 bases). Germline V gene data show CDR1 as LGHDT and CDR2 as YNNKEL (reference sequence). This CDR3 spans 16 amino acids. Trimming took 1 base from V and 9 from J, leaving 16 bases between them. The CDR3 sequence is CASSQGWGGRLSPLHF. The DNA of the CDR3 is TGTGCCAGCAGCCAAGGATGGGGGGGACGGCTTTCACCCCTCCACTTT. The complete variable domain, with remaining parts taken from reference TRBV3-1 and TRBJ1-6, reads DTAVSQTPKYLVTQMGNDKSIKCEQNLGHDTMYWYKQDSKKFLKIMFSYNNKELIINETVPNRFSPKSPDKAHLNLHINSLELGDSAVYFCASSQGWGGRLSPLHFGNGTRLTVT.

This clonotype was observed many times. The chain combines TRBV4-1 with TRBJ2-1, with D tentatively TRBD1 or TRBD2 (5 bases each). The CDR3 totals 14 residues. V dropped 5 bases and J dropped 14 bases, with 22 bases sitting between them. Germline lookup yields CDR1 MGHRA and CDR2 YSYEKL. DNA of the CDR3: TGCGCCAGCAGCGTCCGGGACCCGGGTTCGGGAAAGTTCTTC. Translating it yields CASSVRDPGSGKFF.

This clonotype showed up just a few times. This chain links TRBV12-3 or TRBV12-4 with TRBJ2-3; TRBD2 aligns across 7 bases. The J segment lost 2 bases and the V segment lost 4 bases, leaving 9 bases of the junction unmatched. The CDR3 is 16 residues long. As DNA, the CDR3 is TGTGCCAGCAGTTCGGGGAGGGCTCAGGCCACAGATACGCAGTATTTT. This translates into CASSSGRAQATDTQYF.